This T cell receptor (beta chain) was captured by sequencing in a study of T cell repertoires in cytomegalovirus infection. Overall study context: Matching HLA type, along with CMV infection, was indicated by public TCR beta signatures.

Points from the study as a whole: Ex vivo, HLA-C-restricted CMV-specific TCR beta clonotypes prevailed over the rest of the response.

TCRdb itself ran the reads through MiXCR, one entry per CDR3 protein. The sample yields about 700,000 distinct CDR3 sequences, roughly a third seen once. Germline V CDR1 and CDR2: SGHVS, FNYEAQ. Trimming took 5 bases from V and 5 from J, leaving 22 bases between them. This CDR3 comprises 16 residues. This clonotype was counted a few times. The antigen remains undetermined. The chain joins TRBV7-6 to TRBJ2-7; D gene unclear. This specimen consisted of cultured PBMCs, obtained from culture after CMV antigen stimulation. The receptor was derived from a human donor in good health (CMV status not recorded). Some clones in this sample may be carry-over from other donors' samples. Written as DNA, the CDR3 is TGTGCCAGCAGCCCTAAGCGCCGGAGTGGACCGGACGAGCAGTACTTC. Translation gives CASSPKRRSGPDEQYF.